The rows below give T cell receptor beta chains drawn from one sample of a study of cytomegalovirus exposure and HLA in healthy donors. The data were produced by immunoSEQ multiplex PCR, yet TCRdb's version contains in-frame clones alone and is incomplete. Found here are around 110,000 clones; the top ten clones hold around 6.5%. Material: PBMCs. The receptors were sampled from a man aged 35-49 years in good health and CMV-seropositive. Each CDR3 is given with its conserved first and last residue. Each record gives: V gene, D gene, J gene, CDR3 DNA, CDR3 protein. The D gene is left open where the match is weak.

TRBV7-9,TRBD2,TRBJ2-7,TGTGCCAGCAGCTTAGTGGGGGCGGGAGGGCCCGAGCAGTACTTC,CASSLVGAGGPEQYF
TRBV2,TRBD1,TRBJ1-1,TGTGCCACAAGGGGGCAGAACACTGAAGCTTTCTTT,CATRGQNTEAFF
TRBV2,-,TRBJ2-7,TGTGCCAGCAGTGTGCAGGGGGGTGAGCAGTACTTC,CASSVQGGEQYF
TRBV28,-,TRBJ2-7,TGTGCCAGCAGCCGATGGGGGGGGGCAACATCCTACGAGCAGTACTTC,CASSRWGGATSYEQYF
TRBV28,-,TRBJ1-5,TGTGCCAGCAGTTTACAATCTCTAGGGGCTGGGAATCAGCCCCAGCATTTT,CASSLQSLGAGNQPQHF
TRBV28,TRBD2,TRBJ2-7,TGTGCCAGCAGAACTGACGGGAGGGCCCCGAATTACGAGCAGTACTTC,CASRTDGRAPNYEQYF
TRBV5-6,-,TRBJ1-2,TGTGCCAGCAGCTCGACACCTAACTATGGCTACACCTTC,CASSSTPNYGYTF
TRBV27,-,TRBJ2-7,TGTGCCAGCAGTACCGGGGTAAGAGGTTCTGGGCAGTACTTC,CASSTGVRGSGQYF
TRBV28,-,TRBJ1-6,TGTGCCAGCAGCCTTGGCCGTAATTCACCCCTCCACTTT,CASSLGRNSPLHF
TRBV9,-,TRBJ2-1,TGTGCCAGCAGCGTAAGGGGTGATGCGTCCTACAATGAGCAGTTCTTC,CASSVRGDASYNEQFF
TRBV6-6,TRBD2,TRBJ2-7,TGTGCCAGCAGTTACGGGACTAGCGGGAGTTACGAGCAGTACTTC,CASSYGTSGSYEQYF
TRBV5-6,-,TRBJ1-5,TGTGCCAGCAGCTTGGGACAGCTACTCAATCAGCCCCAGCATTTT,CASSLGQLLNQPQHF
TRBV2,-,TRBJ1-3,TGTGCCAGTTGGAGGGGAAACACCATATATTTT,CASWRGNTIYF
TRBV5-1,-,TRBJ2-3,TGCGCCAGCAGCTTGGTTTCGGGAGCGACAGATACGCAGTATTTT,CASSLVSGATDTQYF
TRBV2,TRBD2,TRBJ2-1,TGTGCCAGCAGGGCCGAATGGGCTAGCGGGAGGAATGAGCAGTTCTTC,CASRAEWASGRNEQFF
TRBV29-1,-,TRBJ2-3,TGCAGCGTTGAGACAATTAGCACAGATACGCAGTATTTT,CSVETISTDTQYF